What follows are 12 T cell receptor beta chains derived from one specimen sequenced in a study of shared clonotypes between healthy human individuals. This table comes from immunoSEQ multiplex PCR, and its TCRdb copy is limited to in-frame clones, with some not included. The sample lists under 2,500,000 clones, 90% to 96% occurring once. Sequenced material: naive CD4+ T cells sorted from blood. Subset of the sample: CD45RA+ positively selected. These receptors all stem from a man between 18 and 35 years old in good health.

This sequence joins TRBV7-2 and TRBJ2-7; 7 nucleotides line up with TRBD2. CDR3 length: 14 residues. V shed 5 bases and J 7 bases; nucleotides not matched to a gene: 11. Germline CDR1 is SGHTA and CDR2 is FQGNSA. Here the CDR3 reads CASSGASGRREQYF. The DNA of the CDR3 is TGTGCCAGCAGCGGAGCTAGCGGCCGAAGGGAGCAGTACTTC.

Points on this clone: This CDR3 is also generated by other DNA sequences in the sample. The chain recombines TRBV2 with TRBJ2-4; 7 bases map to TRBD1. Germline V gene data show CDR1 as SNHLY and CDR2 as FYNNEI. V shed 1 base, J shed 6 bases, and the junction held 0 bases outside the gene matches. CDR3 length: 13 amino acids. CDR3 sequence reads: CASSEGQGNIQYF. CDR3 DNA sequence: TGTGCCAGCAGTGAAGGACAGGGAAACATTCAGTACTTC.

The rearrangement links TRBV6-5 to TRBJ1-2; no reliable D call. Trimming cost V 8 bases and J 8 bases, with 24 bases left between them. Germline V CDR1 and CDR2: MNHEY, SVGAGI. The CDR3 extends over 15 amino acids. The CDR3 sequence: CASQSSKLGISGYTF. CDR3 nucleotides: TGTGCCAGCCAGAGCAGCAAGTTAGGGATAAGCGGCTACACCTTC.

The chain carries TRBV2 and TRBJ2-7; TRBD2 matches 9 bases. Germline V gives CDR1 SNHLY, CDR2 FYNNEI. V trimming: 11 bases; J trimming: 3 bases; junction bases outside the gene matches: 5. The CDR3 is 12 amino acids. The CDR3 DNA reads TGTGCCTCGCGGCGGGAGGGCTACGAGCAGTACTTC. Its protein is CASRREGYEQYF. The full variable domain, rest sourced from reference TRBV2 and TRBJ2-7, is EPEVTQTPSHQVTQMGQEVILRCVPISNHLYFYWYRQILGQKVEFLVSFYNNEISEKSEIFDDQFSVERPDGSNFTLKIRSTKLEDSAMYFCASRREGYEQYFGPGTRLTVT.

As regards this clone: Other nucleotide sequences from this sample produce the same CDR3. The V call is TRBV11-2, the J call TRBJ2-7; D is undetermined. V lost 2 bases, J lost 1 base, and 9 bases lay in between. The CDR3 is 14 residues long. CDR1 is SGHAT, CDR2 FQNNGV, per germline. The CDR3 is CASSLSPRSYEQYF. For the CDR3, the DNA is TGTGCCAGCAGCTTATCCCCGAGATCCTACGAGCAGTACTTC. Full variable domain (rest looked up from reference TRBV11-2 and TRBJ2-7): EAGVAQSPRYKIIEKRQSVAFWCNPISGHATLYWYQQILGQGPKLLIQFQNNGVVDDSQLPKDRFSAERLKGVDSTLKIQPAKLEDSAVYLCASSLSPRSYEQYFGPGTRLTVT.

This chain uses TRBV5-1 with TRBJ1-5, with D tentatively TRBD1 (5 bases). Trimming stripped 6 bases from V and 3 bases from J, with 28 bases between. Per germline, CDR1 SGHRS and CDR2 YFSETQ. The CDR3 length is 19 residues. The CDR3 DNA follows: TGCGCCAGCAACCACCAGGAGGGCGGGGGTATGTCCCACAATCAGCCCCAGCATTTT. Protein sequence: CASNHQEGGGMSHNQPQHF.

The chain joins TRBV2 to TRBJ2-7, with D perhaps TRBD1 (6 bases). The CDR3 is 15 amino acids. V was clipped by 3 bases and J by 1 base, with 13 bases between them. CDR1 SNHLY and CDR2 FYNNEI come from the germline V gene. CDR3 DNA: TGTGCCAGCAGTGATGACTCCGGACAGTCCTACGAGCAGTACTTC. Translation: CASSDDSGQSYEQYF.

This clone was seen only a few times. This chain connects TRBV6-5 to TRBJ2-7; D call uncertain. The CDR3 totals 11 residues. In germline, CDR1 is MNHEY, CDR2 SVGAGI. Trimming took off 6 bases at V and 5 bases at J, with 8 bases between the two ends. The CDR3 nucleotides read TGTGCCAGCAGGAAGTTCGACGAGCAGTACTTC. Its protein product is CASRKFDEQYF.

The gene calls are TRBV7-6 and TRBJ2-5; D may be TRBD1 or TRBD2 (6 bases each). Trimming removed 5 bases from V and 3 bases from J, with 10 bases in between. Germline V CDR1 and CDR2: SGHVS, FNYEAQ. This CDR3 has 13 residues. The CDR3, as DNA: TGTGCCAGCAGCCGGAGGGGGGAAGAGACCCAGTACTTC. It is translated as CASSRRGEETQYF.

The V and J genes are TRBV7-2 and TRBJ1-2; 7 bases are a match to TRBD1. Losses at the gene ends were 2 bases for V and 2 bases for J; bases not matched to a gene: 5. CDR3 size: 15 residues. Germline CDR1 SGHTA, CDR2 FQGNSA. The CDR3, as DNA: TGTGCCAGCAGCTTAAGTACAGGGGCGAACTATGGCTACACCTTC. It specifies CASSLSTGANYGYTF.

CDR3 sequence reads: CASSPGLAGGEQFF. CDR3 nucleotide sequence: TGTGCCAGCAGTCCGGGACTAGCGGGGGGGGAGCAGTTCTTC. V gene TRBV6-6 combines with J gene TRBJ2-1, with 16 nucleotides matching TRBD2. The germline V gene encodes CDR1 MNHNY and CDR2 SVGAGI (reference sequence). V lost 5 bases, J lost 10 bases, and 2 bases stayed unmatched. The CDR3 has 14 amino acids.

This clone was counted a single time. This same CDR3 is encoded by further DNA sequences in the sample. The chain combines TRBV6-5 with TRBJ1-6, with TRBD1 identical over 7 bases. This CDR3 region has 14 residues. CDR1 and CDR2 from the germline V gene are MNHEY and SVGAGI. V lost 9 bases, J lost 6 bases, and 8 bases stayed unmatched. The CDR3 bases are TGTGCCAGTAGCCGACAGGGTCTTAATTCACCCCTCCACTTT. It yields the protein CASSRQGLNSPLHF.